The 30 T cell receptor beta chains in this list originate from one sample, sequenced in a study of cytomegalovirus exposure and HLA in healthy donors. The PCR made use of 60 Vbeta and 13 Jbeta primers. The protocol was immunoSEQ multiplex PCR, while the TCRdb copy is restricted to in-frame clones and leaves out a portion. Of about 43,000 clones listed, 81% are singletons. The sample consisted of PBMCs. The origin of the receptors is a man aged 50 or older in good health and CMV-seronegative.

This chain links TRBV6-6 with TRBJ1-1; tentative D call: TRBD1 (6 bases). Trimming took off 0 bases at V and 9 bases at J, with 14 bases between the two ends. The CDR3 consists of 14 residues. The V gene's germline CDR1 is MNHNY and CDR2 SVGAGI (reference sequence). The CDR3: CASSYSSQGYQAFF. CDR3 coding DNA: TGTGCCAGCAGTTACTCCTCCCAGGGGTATCAAGCTTTCTTT.

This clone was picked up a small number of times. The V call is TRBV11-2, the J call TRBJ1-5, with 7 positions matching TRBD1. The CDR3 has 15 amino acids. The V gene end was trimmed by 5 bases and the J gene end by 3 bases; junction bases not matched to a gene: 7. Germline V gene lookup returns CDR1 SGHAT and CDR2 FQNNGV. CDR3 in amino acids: CASSLNRGDNQPQHF. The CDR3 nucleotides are TGTGCCAGCAGCCTGAACAGGGGAGACAATCAGCCCCAGCATTTT.

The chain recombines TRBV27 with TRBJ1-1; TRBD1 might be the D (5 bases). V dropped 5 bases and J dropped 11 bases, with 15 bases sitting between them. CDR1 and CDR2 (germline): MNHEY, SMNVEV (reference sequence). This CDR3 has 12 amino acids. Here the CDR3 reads CASSPAAGRAFF. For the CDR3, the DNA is TGTGCCAGCAGTCCCGCGGCAGGGCGGGCTTTCTTT.

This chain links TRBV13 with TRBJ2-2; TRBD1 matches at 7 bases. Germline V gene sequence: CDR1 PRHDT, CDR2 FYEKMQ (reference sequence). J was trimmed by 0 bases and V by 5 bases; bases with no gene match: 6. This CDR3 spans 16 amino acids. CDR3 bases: TGTGCCAGCAGCCTAAAAGACAGGGCGAACACCGGGGAGCTGTTTTTT. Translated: CASSLKDRANTGELFF.

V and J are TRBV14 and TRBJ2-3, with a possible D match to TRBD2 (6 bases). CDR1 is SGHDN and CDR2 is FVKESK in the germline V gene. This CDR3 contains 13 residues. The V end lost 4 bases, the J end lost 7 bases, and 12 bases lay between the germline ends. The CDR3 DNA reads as TGTGCCAGCAGCCCCTGGGAGGAAAATACGCAGTATTTT. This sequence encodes CASSPWEENTQYF.

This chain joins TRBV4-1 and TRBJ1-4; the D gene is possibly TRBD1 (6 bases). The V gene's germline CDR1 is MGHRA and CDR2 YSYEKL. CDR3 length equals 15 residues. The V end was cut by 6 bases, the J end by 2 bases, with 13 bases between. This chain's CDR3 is CASRPTGSTNEKLFF. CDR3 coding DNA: TGCGCCAGCAGACCTACAGGGTCCACTAATGAAAAACTGTTTTTT.

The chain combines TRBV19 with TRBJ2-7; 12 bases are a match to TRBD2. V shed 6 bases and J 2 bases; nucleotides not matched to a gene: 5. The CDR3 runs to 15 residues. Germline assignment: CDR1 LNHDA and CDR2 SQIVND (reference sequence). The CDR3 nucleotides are TGTGCCAGTAGGGTAGGACTAGCGGGAACCTACGAGCAGTACTTC. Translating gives CASRVGLAGTYEQYF.

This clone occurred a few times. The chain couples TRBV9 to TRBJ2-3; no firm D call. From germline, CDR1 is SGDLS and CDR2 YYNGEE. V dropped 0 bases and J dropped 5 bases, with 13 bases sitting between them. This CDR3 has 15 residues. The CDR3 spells CASSVASRGGDTQYF. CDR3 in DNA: TGTGCCAGCAGCGTAGCTTCGCGCGGTGGAGATACGCAGTATTTT.

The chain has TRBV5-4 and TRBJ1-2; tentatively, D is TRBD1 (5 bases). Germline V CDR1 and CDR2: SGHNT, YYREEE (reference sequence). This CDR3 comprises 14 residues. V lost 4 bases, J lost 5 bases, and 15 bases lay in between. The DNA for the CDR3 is TGTGCCAGCAGCATGGGGGGAGAAGGGTATGGCTACACCTTC. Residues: CASSMGGEGYGYTF.

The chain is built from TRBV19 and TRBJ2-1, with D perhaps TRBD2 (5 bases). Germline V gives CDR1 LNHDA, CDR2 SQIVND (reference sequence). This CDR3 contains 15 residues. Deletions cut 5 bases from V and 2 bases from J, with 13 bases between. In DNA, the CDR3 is TGTGCCAGTAGTCAACTCAGCGGTCCCTACAATGAGCAGTTCTTC. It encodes CASSQLSGPYNEQFF.

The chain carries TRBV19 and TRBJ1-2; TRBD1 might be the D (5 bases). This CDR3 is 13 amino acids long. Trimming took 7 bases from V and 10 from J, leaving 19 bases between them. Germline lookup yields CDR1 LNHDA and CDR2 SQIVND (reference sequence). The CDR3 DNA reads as TGTGCCAGTAAGTCTCGAATTGGGGCTCCCTACACCTTC. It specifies CASKSRIGAPYTF.

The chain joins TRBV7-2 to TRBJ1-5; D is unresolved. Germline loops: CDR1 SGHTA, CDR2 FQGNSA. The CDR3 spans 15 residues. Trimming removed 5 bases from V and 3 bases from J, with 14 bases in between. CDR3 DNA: TGTGCCAGCAGCGCCGTGGCAGGCCCCAATCAGCCCCAGCATTTT. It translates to CASSAVAGPNQPQHF.

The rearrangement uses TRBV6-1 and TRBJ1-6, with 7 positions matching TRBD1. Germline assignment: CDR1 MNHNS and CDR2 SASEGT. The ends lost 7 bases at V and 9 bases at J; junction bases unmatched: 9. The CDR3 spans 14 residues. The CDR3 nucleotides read TGTGCCAGCAAAGAGGGGGCCAGGATTTCACCCCTCCACTTT. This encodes CASKEGARISPLHF.

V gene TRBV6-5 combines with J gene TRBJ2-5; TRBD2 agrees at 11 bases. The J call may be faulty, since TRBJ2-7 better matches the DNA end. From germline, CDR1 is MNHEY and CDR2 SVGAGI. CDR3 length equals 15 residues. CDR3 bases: TGTGCCAGCAGGGGGGCACTAGCGGGAGTGTACGAGCAGTACTTC. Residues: CASRGALAGVYEQYF.

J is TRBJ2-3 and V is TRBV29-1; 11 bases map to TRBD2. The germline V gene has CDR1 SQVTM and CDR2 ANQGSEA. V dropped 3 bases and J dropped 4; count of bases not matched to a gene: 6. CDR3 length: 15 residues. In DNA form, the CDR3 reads TGCAGCGTTGACGCTAGCGGGAGGCAGGCAGATACGCAGTATTTT. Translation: CSVDASGRQADTQYF.

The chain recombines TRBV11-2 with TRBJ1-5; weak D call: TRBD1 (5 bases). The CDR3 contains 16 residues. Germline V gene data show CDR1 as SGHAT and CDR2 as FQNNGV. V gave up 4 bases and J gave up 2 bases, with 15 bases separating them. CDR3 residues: CASSSIRGRGNQPQHF. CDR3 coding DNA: TGTGCCAGCAGCTCAATAAGGGGCAGGGGCAATCAGCCCCAGCATTTT.

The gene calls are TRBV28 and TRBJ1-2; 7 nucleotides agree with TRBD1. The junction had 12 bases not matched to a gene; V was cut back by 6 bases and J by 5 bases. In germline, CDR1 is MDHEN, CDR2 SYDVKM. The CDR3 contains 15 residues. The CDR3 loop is CASSPPEGTVYGYTF. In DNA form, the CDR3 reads TGTGCCAGCAGCCCGCCGGAGGGGACAGTATATGGCTACACCTTC.

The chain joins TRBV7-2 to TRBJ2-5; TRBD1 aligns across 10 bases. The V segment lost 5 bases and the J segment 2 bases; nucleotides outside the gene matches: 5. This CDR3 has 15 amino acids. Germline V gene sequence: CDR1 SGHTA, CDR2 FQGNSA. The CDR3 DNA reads TGTGCCAGCAGCCGGGACAGGGGATCTCAAGAGACCCAGTACTTC. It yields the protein CASSRDRGSQETQYF.

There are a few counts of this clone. This CDR3 reads CASSRGGAGQLNEKLFF. As DNA, the CDR3 is TGTGCCAGCAGCCGTGGGGGGGCCGGACAGCTTAATGAAAAACTGTTTTTT. V and J are TRBV7-9 and TRBJ1-4; possibly TRBD1 for D (6 bases). Germline CDR1 and CDR2: SEHNR and FQNEAQ (reference sequence). The CDR3 totals 17 residues. The V and J ends lost 5 bases and 4 bases respectively, with 20 bases between them.

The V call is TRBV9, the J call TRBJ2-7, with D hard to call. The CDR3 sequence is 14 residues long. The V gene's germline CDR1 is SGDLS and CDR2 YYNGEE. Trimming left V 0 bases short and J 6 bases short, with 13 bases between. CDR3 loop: CASSVGPSLGEQYF. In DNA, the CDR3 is TGTGCCAGCAGCGTAGGACCGTCCCTAGGCGAGCAGTACTTC. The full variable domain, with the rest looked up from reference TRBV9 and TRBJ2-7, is DSGVTQTPKHLITATGQRVTLRCSPRSGDLSVYWYQQSLDQGLQFLIQYYNGEERAKGNILERFSAQQFPDLHSELNLSSLELGDSALYFCASSVGPSLGEQYFGPGTRLTVT.

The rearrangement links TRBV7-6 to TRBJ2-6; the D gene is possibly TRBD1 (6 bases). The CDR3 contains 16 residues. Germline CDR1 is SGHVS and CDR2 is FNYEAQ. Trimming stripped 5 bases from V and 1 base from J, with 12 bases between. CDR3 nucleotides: TGTGCCAGCAGCCGGCCCACAGGGTCTGGGGCCAACGTCCTGACTTTC. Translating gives CASSRPTGSGANVLTF.

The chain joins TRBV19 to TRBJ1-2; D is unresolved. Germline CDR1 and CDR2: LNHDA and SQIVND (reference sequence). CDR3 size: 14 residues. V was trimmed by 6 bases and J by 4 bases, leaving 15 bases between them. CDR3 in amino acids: CASSRPTGIYGYTF. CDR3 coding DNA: TGTGCCAGTAGCCGCCCGACGGGTATCTATGGCTACACCTTC.

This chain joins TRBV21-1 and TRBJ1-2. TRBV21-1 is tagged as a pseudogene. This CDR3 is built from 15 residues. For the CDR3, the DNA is TGTGCCAGCAGCAAAGGCGCGGCAGATGGAAATGGCTACACCTTC. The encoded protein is CASSKGAADGNGYTF.

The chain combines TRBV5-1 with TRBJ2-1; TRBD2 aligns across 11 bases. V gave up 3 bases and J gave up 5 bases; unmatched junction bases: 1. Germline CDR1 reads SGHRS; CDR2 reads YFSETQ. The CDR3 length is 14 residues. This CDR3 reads CASSSGLADNEQFF. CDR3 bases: TGCGCCAGCAGCTCGGGACTAGCGGACAATGAGCAGTTCTTC.

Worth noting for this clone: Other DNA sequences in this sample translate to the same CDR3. CDR3 DNA sequence: TGTGCCAGCAGTTATCAGGGACAGGAGACGTACGAGCAGTACTTC. Its translation is CASSYQGQETYEQYF. V is TRBV27 and J is TRBJ2-7, with 8 positions matching TRBD1. J lost 4 bases, V lost 4 bases, and 9 bases had no gene match. CDR1 MNHEY and CDR2 SMNVEV come from the germline V gene (reference sequence). The CDR3 has 15 amino acids.

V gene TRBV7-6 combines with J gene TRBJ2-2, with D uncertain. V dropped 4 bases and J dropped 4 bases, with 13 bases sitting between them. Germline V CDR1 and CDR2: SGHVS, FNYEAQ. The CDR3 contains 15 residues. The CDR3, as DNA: TGTGCCAGCAGCTCTTATCGTGCGCGCACCGGGGAGCTGTTTTTT. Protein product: CASSSYRARTGELFF.

Here the CDR3 DNA reads TGTGCCAGCAGGGGTAGCGGGAGGGCCTCCGCGCAGTATTTT. This codes for CASRGSGRASAQYF. The chain joins TRBV28 to TRBJ2-3; 11 positions match TRBD2. The germline gives CDR1 MDHEN, CDR2 SYDVKM. The V segment lost 6 bases and the J segment 10 bases; nucleotides outside the gene matches: 9. The CDR3 contains 14 residues.

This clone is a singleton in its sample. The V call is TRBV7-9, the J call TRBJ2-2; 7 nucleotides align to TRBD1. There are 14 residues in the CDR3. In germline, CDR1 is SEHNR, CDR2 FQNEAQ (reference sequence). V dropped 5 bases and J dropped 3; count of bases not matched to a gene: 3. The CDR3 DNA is TGTGCCAGCAGCGTAACAGGGGACACCGGGGAGCTGTTTTTT. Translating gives CASSVTGDTGELFF.

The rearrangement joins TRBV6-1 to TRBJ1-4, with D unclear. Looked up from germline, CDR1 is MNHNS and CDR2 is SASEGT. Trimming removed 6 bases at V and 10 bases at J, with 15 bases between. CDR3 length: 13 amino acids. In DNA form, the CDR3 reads TGTGCCAGCAGCGAGGGCCTCAGCGGAAAACTGTTTTTT. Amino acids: CASSEGLSGKLFF.

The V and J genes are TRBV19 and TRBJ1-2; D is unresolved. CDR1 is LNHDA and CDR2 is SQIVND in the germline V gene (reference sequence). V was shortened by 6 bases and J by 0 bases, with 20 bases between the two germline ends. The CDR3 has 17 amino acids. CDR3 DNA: TGTGCCAGTAGCGACACCCGGGGATCCGCAGCTAACTATGGCTACACCTTC. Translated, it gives CASSDTRGSAANYGYTF.